This T cell receptor beta chain was identified during a study of cytomegalovirus exposure and HLA in healthy donors. Study-level findings and limits: CMV antigen specificity was confirmed in vitro for a few CMV-associated chains.

The table came from immunoSEQ multiplex PCR; TCRdb's copy has only in-frame clones and leaves some out. The table includes under 200,000 clones, roughly 89% detected once. The trim removed 3 bases at V and 2 bases at J, leaving 12 bases unmatched. The CDR3 loop spans 17 amino acids. Per the germline V gene, CDR1 is MDHEN and CDR2 is SYDVKM. About this clone: Its antigen is as yet unknown.

The TCR sequence derives from a woman aged 18-29 years in good health and CMV-seropositive. Source material: PBMCs. This chain joins TRBV28 and TRBJ2-7; 8 bases align to TRBD2. The CDR3 here is CASSLIGLAGRTYEQYF. CDR3 DNA: TGTGCCAGCAGTTTGATTGGGCTAGCGGGTAGAACCTACGAGCAGTACTTC.